This T cell receptor beta chain is from a study of T cell responses to AZD1222 COVID-19 vaccine. Assay used: immunoSEQ multiplex PCR; TCRdb lists only in-frame clones, some missing. The repertoire holds some 130,000 clones, with around 90% as singletons. There are 15 residues in the CDR3. Trimming cost V 2 bases and J 1 base, with 11 bases left between them. CDR1 and CDR2 (germline): KGHSH, LQKENI. The source is an adult in good health. This chain joins TRBV18 and TRBJ1-2, with unresolved D. The source was peripheral blood, collected on day 0 of AZD1222 vaccination. The CDR3: CASSPIPDGNYGYTF. CDR3 bases: TGTGCCAGCTCACCAATCCCGGACGGTAACTATGGCTACACCTTC.